This T cell receptor beta chain emerged from a study of T-cell reconstitution after alpha-beta-depleted transplantation in children. Unique molecular identifiers were incorporated into the prepared TCRbeta library. TCRdb reanalysed the PCR reads using MiXCR and keeps one entry per CDR3 protein. The sample includes about 440,000 distinct CDR3 sequences, roughly 43% seen only once; the top ten take roughly 27%. Trimming removed 5 bases at V and 5 bases at J, with 19 bases between. Germline CDR1 reads DFQATT; CDR2 reads SNEGSKA (reference sequence). The CDR3 extends over 15 amino acids. Turning to this clonotype: Its cognate antigen is unknown.

The study, taken as a whole, reports: Expanded graft clones, several hundred of them, were reportedly the source of alpha-beta T cells about two months after transplant.

This receptor was taken from a girl aged 2 to 9 with aplastic anemia, due to receive a stem cell transplant. The specimen was PBMCs, collected before TCRalphabeta/CD19-depleted stem cell transplant. The chain employs TRBV20-1 and TRBJ2-1; D may match TRBD1 or TRBD2 (6 bases each). The CDR3 nucleotides read TGCAGTGCTGCCGCTAGATCGGGGGCCAACAATGAGCAGTTCTTC. It encodes CSAAARSGANNEQFF.